Below are 6 T cell receptor beta chains sequenced from a single sample in a study of shared clonotypes between healthy human individuals. Sequenced by immunoSEQ multiplex PCR; TCRdb stores in-frame clones only, minus some. The sample has 2 million to 2.5 million clones, approximately 95% seen once. Specimen: naive CD4+ T cells sorted from blood. Described subset: CD45RA+ positively selected. The origin of the receptors is a man aged 18 to 29 in good health.

The rearrangement uses TRBV5-1 and TRBJ2-3; TRBD2 matches at 14 bases. This CDR3 comprises 15 residues. Trimming took 5 bases from V and 3 from J; bases not matched to a gene: 2. Germline V gene lookup returns CDR1 SGHRS and CDR2 YFSETQ. The CDR3 nucleotides are TGCGCCAGCAGTTGGACTAGCGGGGGGACAGATACGCAGTATTTT. Amino acid sequence: CASSWTSGGTDTQYF.

V gene TRBV15 combines with J gene TRBJ2-1; D not resolved. In germline, CDR1 is LNHNV, CDR2 YYDKDF (reference sequence). CDR3 length: 15 residues. The germline V and J ends were trimmed by 3 bases and 0 bases, with 9 bases remaining between them. CDR3: CATSSPQNSYNEQFF. As DNA, the CDR3 is TGTGCCACCAGCAGCCCACAGAACTCCTACAATGAGCAGTTCTTC.

The J gene is TRBJ1-2, the V gene TRBV7-9; tentatively, D is TRBD1 (6 bases). CDR3 size: 15 residues. Germline CDR1 SEHNR, CDR2 FQNEAQ (reference sequence). Trimming left V 3 bases short and J 2 bases short, with 13 bases between. The CDR3 nucleotides read TGTGCCAGCAGCTTGACGAGGGGGGTAAACTATGGCTACACCTTC. Translating it yields CASSLTRGVNYGYTF.

The rearrangement joins TRBV5-1 to TRBJ2-7, with 8 bases lining up with TRBD1. V lost 2 bases to trimming and J lost 7 bases; unmatched junction nucleotides: 8. This CDR3 has 14 amino acids. Germline V CDR1 and CDR2: SGHRS, YFSETQ. DNA for the CDR3: TGCGCCAGCAGCTTCGGACAGGGAGAGAAAGAGCAGTACTTC. Residues: CASSFGQGEKEQYF.

This chain links TRBV7-9 with TRBJ1-6; possibly TRBD1 for D (5 bases). CDR1 SEHNR and CDR2 FQNEAQ come from the germline V gene (reference sequence). The CDR3 length is 15 residues. Trimming pared 4 bases from V and 8 bases from J, leaving 15 bases between. CDR3 protein: CASSSETGLYSPLHF. As DNA, the CDR3 is TGTGCCAGCAGCTCCGAAACGGGGCTATATTCACCCCTCCACTTT.

This clone was seen a single time. The J gene is TRBJ2-1, the V gene TRBV5-4; D is possibly TRBD2 (6 bases). The germline V gene has CDR1 SGHNT and CDR2 YYREEE (reference sequence). CDR3 length: 13 residues. V gave up 0 bases and J gave up 9 bases, with 10 bases separating them. This CDR3 reads CASSLVVSGEQFF. The CDR3 DNA sequence: TGTGCCAGCAGCTTGGTTGTTAGCGGTGAGCAGTTCTTC.